The TCR beta chain under discussion was sequenced for a study of Ad26.COV2.S vaccination and SARS-CoV-2 variants. The treatment: about 20 received Ad26.COV2.S at low or high dose, single or two shots; several received placebo; per-sample allocation not given. Samples analyzed were those drawn on day 63 after the first vaccine or placebo injection. Method: immunoSEQ multiplex PCR; TCRdb's copy keeps in-frame clones and lacks some. The profile shows roughly 700,000 clones, roughly nine tenths of them singletons. The germline V and J ends were trimmed by 3 bases and 0 bases, with 11 bases remaining between them. The CDR3 consists of 15 residues. The germline V gene encodes CDR1 SEHNR and CDR2 FQNEAQ (reference sequence). Note on this clone: Other DNA variants within this sample encode the same CDR3.

The TCR originated in a person between 18 and 59 years old who received the Ad26.COV2.S COVID-19 vaccine or a placebo. The chain links TRBV7-9 to TRBJ1-1, with a possible D match to TRBD1 (5 bases). The source was peripheral blood, collected in a trial of Ad26.COV2.S vaccine versus placebo. In DNA form, the CDR3 reads TGTGCCAGCAGCTTTCAGGGAACCATGAACACTGAAGCTTTCTTT. This sequence encodes CASSFQGTMNTEAFF.